The entry that follows covers one TCR beta chain sequence. The antigen is not known. The CDR3 totals 16 residues. Trimming took 2 bases from V and 1 from J; bases not matched to a gene: 4. The V gene's germline CDR1 is SGHNT and CDR2 YYREEE (reference sequence). The source of the sample is a study of T cells after yellow fever vaccination. About the study: Those fractions that held only low numbers of cells were prepared using the SMART-Seq v4 Ultra Low Input RNA kit. Study-wide results and limits: Clonotypes shared by both compartments, CD4 and CD8, made up a small share. Booster sampling recovered most clones from primary vaccination (roughly 97% CD4, roughly 86% CD8).

In TCRdb, the 5' RACE reads were re-called with MiXCR into one record per CDR3 protein. The repertoire includes some 550,000 distinct CDR3 sequences, 15% to 20% of them detected once, and about 13% sits in the top ten. The receptor comes from a man aged 25 to 40 who received the YFV17D yellow fever vaccine. This specimen consisted of PBMCs, obtained 15 days after the yellow fever booster vaccination. The chain has TRBV5-4 and TRBJ2-2, with 8 nucleotides matching TRBD2. This CDR3 reads CASSFDTSGNTGELFF. CDR3 nucleotide sequence: TGTGCCAGCAGCTTCGATACTAGCGGGAACACCGGGGAGCTGTTTTTT.